These 31 T cell receptor beta chains were sequenced from one sample in a study of blood T cell repertoires in COVID-19. Libraries were prepared by immunoSEQ multiplex PCR; TCRdb keeps only in-frame clonotypes and omits some of them. The table lists under 450,000 clones, approximately 93% of them singletons. Sequencing was performed on PBMCs or T cells enriched from blood (not recorded which). The receptor set was obtained from a woman between 40 and 50 years old who had been exposed to COVID-19.

The chain is built from TRBV7-2 and TRBJ2-1; weak D call: TRBD2 (5 bases). The length of the CDR3 is 14 residues. CDR1 SGHTA and CDR2 FQGNSA come from the germline V gene. V was cut by 5 bases and J by 9 bases, with 17 bases left in between. Here the CDR3 reads CASSIRYGETEQFF. The CDR3 nucleotides read TGTGCCAGCAGCATTAGGTATGGGGAGACTGAGCAGTTCTTC. The whole variable domain, filled in from reference TRBV7-2 and TRBJ2-1, reads GAGVSQSPSNKVTEKGKDVELRCDPISGHTALYWYRQSLGQGLEFLIYFQGNSAPDKSGLPSDRFSAERTGGSVSTLTIQRTQQEDSAVYLCASSIRYGETEQFFGPGTRLTVL.

J is TRBJ2-2 and V is TRBV29-1, with D possibly TRBD1 on 5 matching bases. Germline assignment: CDR1 SQVTM and CDR2 ANQGSEA. This CDR3 is built from 16 residues. V gave up 1 base and J gave up 1 base, with 13 bases separating them. CDR3 DNA: TGCAGCGTTGAAGGCTCGGATGGACAGAACACCGGGGAGCTGTTTTTT. Translating it yields CSVEGSDGQNTGELFF.

The chain joins TRBV27 to TRBJ2-6, with 7 bases that match TRBD1. Germline trimming cut 4 bases from V and 2 bases from J; bases unmatched to any gene: 8. The CDR3 consists of 17 residues. CDR1 and CDR2 from the germline V gene are MNHEY and SMNVEV (reference sequence). In DNA form, the CDR3 reads TGTGCCAGCAGTTCCACAGGGGTTGGCACTGGGGCCAACGTCCTGACTTTC. Encoded protein: CASSSTGVGTGANVLTF.

The sample holds a few counts of this clone. This sequence joins TRBV24-1 and TRBJ1-3; TRBD1 matches at 7 bases. V dropped 6 bases and J dropped 1; count of bases not matched to a gene: 11. This CDR3 has 17 amino acids. Germline V CDR1 and CDR2: KGHDR, SFDVKD. CDR3 residues: CATSQLGRGRSGNTIYF. CDR3 nucleotides: TGTGCCACCAGTCAGCTCGGGAGGGGGCGGTCTGGAAACACCATATATTTT.

The chain employs TRBV25-1 and TRBJ2-3, with TRBD1 identical over 9 bases. After removal of 5 bases from V and 13 bases from J, the junction contained 13 bases not matched to a gene. In germline, CDR1 is MGHDK, CDR2 SYGVNS. This CDR3 region has 14 residues. The CDR3, as DNA: TGTGCCAGCAGTCCCCCATCGGGGACAGGGAAGGAGTATTTT. This translates into CASSPPSGTGKEYF.

The V gene is TRBV3-1 (or the pseudogene TRBV3-2), the J gene TRBJ2-2, with TRBD2 as a possible D gene (6 bases). Germline loops: CDR1 LGHDT, CDR2 YNNKEL (reference sequence). The germline V and J ends were trimmed by 4 bases and 0 bases, with 18 bases remaining between them. The CDR3 has 18 residues. In DNA, the CDR3 is TGTGCCAGCAGCCGGAGGGACCACCGATACGCGAACACCGGGGAGCTGTTTTTT. Its protein is CASSRRDHRYANTGELFF.

This chain links TRBV29-1 with TRBJ2-7; D remains ambiguous. Trimming removed 4 bases at V and 2 bases at J, with 9 bases between. CDR3 length equals 12 residues. Germline-derived CDR1 and CDR2 are SQVTM and ANQGSEA. The CDR3 coding sequence is TGCAGCGTTGTGGCCATTCCCTACGAGCAGTACTTC. Translation: CSVVAIPYEQYF.

This sequence joins TRBV9 and TRBJ2-7, with TRBD1 matching over 7 bases. Germline trimming cut 5 bases from V and 7 bases from J; bases unmatched to any gene: 12. The germline V gene has CDR1 SGDLS and CDR2 YYNGEE. This CDR3 region has 14 residues. The CDR3 sequence: CASSVQGISREQYF. The CDR3 region has the DNA TGTGCCAGCAGTGTACAGGGGATTTCGAGGGAGCAGTACTTC.

The rearrangement joins TRBV7-9 to TRBJ2-3, with a possible D match to TRBD2 (6 bases). Trimming removed 11 bases at V and 3 bases at J, with 6 bases between. CDR3 length: 10 amino acids. CDR1 SEHNR and CDR2 FQNEAQ come from the germline V gene (reference sequence). The CDR3 is CAGGTDTQYF. The CDR3 DNA sequence: TGTGCCGGAGGGACAGATACGCAGTATTTT.

V gene TRBV3-1 (or the pseudogene TRBV3-2) combines with J gene TRBJ1-6, with unresolved D. Germline V gene sequence: CDR1 LGHDT, CDR2 YNNKEL (reference sequence). This CDR3 has 15 residues. Trimming cost V 1 base and J 2 bases, with 6 bases left between them. The CDR3 DNA reads as TGTGCCAGCAGCCAAGGGCGGGCCTATAATTCACCCCTCCACTTT. As protein: CASSQGRAYNSPLHF.

The chain couples TRBV7-9 to TRBJ1-2; 8 bases map to TRBD1. The trim removed 4 bases at V and 8 bases at J, leaving 6 bases unmatched. Per the germline V gene, CDR1 is SEHNR and CDR2 is FQNEAQ (reference sequence). CDR3 size: 13 residues. The CDR3 is CASSSDRGGGYTF. DNA of the CDR3: TGTGCCAGCAGCTCCGACAGGGGAGGCGGCTACACCTTC.

The rearrangement joins TRBV3-1 (or the pseudogene TRBV3-2) to TRBJ2-7; 8 nucleotides match TRBD2. The CDR3 is 13 residues long. Germline V gene lookup returns CDR1 LGHDT and CDR2 YNNKEL (reference sequence). J gave up 7 bases and V 6 bases, and 8 bases lay outside the gene matches. CDR3 protein: CASSVLAAREQYF. The CDR3 DNA follows: TGTGCCAGCAGTGTACTAGCGGCCCGTGAGCAGTACTTC.

This clone was detected only once. In DNA, the CDR3 is TGTGCCAGCAGTCCACGACAGGGGTATGAGCAGTTCTTC. Its protein is CASSPRQGYEQFF. The J gene is TRBJ2-1, the V gene TRBV6-4; TRBD1 matches 8 bases. J gave up 8 bases and V 5 bases, and 5 bases lay outside the gene matches. Germline CDR1 is MRHNA and CDR2 is SNTAGT. CDR3 length equals 13 residues.

The chain couples TRBV5-1 to TRBJ2-5, with 8 bases matching TRBD1. Germline values: CDR1 SGHRS, CDR2 YFSETQ. The trim removed 4 bases at V and 11 bases at J, leaving 7 bases unmatched. The CDR3 has 12 residues. The CDR3 DNA sequence: TGCGCCAGCAGCGTGACAGGGGTTGATCAGTACTTC. Protein: CASSVTGVDQYF. The full variable domain, completed using reference TRBV5-1 and TRBJ2-5, is KAGVTQTPRYLIKTRGQQVTLSCSPISGHRSVSWYQQTPGQGLQFLFEYFSETQRNKGNFPGRFSGRQFSNSRSEMNVSTLELGDSALYLCASSVTGVDQYFGPGTRLLVL.

The chain combines TRBV5-1 with TRBJ1-2, with TRBD1 as a possible D gene (5 bases). CDR3 length: 14 amino acids. CDR1 and CDR2 (germline): SGHRS, YFSETQ. Trimming pared 0 bases from V and 4 bases from J, leaving 10 bases between. The CDR3 spells CASSLADRVYGYTF. The CDR3 DNA reads as TGCGCCAGCAGCTTGGCCGACAGAGTCTATGGCTACACCTTC. Full variable domain (outside the CDR3, taken from reference TRBV5-1 and TRBJ1-2): KAGVTQTPRYLIKTRGQQVTLSCSPISGHRSVSWYQQTPGQGLQFLFEYFSETQRNKGNFPGRFSGRQFSNSRSEMNVSTLELGDSALYLCASSLADRVYGYTFGSGTRLTVV.

This chain connects TRBV29-1 to TRBJ2-5, with unresolved D. Trimming took off 5 bases at V and 5 bases at J, with 6 bases between the two ends. The CDR3 loop spans 10 amino acids. Germline loops: CDR1 SQVTM, CDR2 ANQGSEA. The CDR3 is CSVKAETQYF. The CDR3 DNA follows: TGCAGCGTTAAAGCTGAGACCCAGTACTTC.

This chain links TRBV6-5 with TRBJ1-2; 10 bases are shared with TRBD1. V gave up 10 bases and J gave up 5 bases; unmatched junction bases: 13. CDR3 size: 15 residues. Germline CDR1 is MNHEY and CDR2 is SVGAGI. The CDR3, as DNA: TGTGCCACCAGACAGGACAGGGGGGTTGGGTATGGCTACACCTTC. It codes for CATRQDRGVGYGYTF.

This chain connects TRBV19 to TRBJ1-4, with TRBD1 matching 10 bases. Germline CDR1 LNHDA, CDR2 SQIVND (reference sequence). With V trimmed by 5 bases and J by 8 bases, 8 bases remained unmatched. The CDR3 contains 15 residues. CDR3 bases: TGTGCCAGTAGTTTAACCGGGACAGGGGTCGAAAAACTGTTTTTT. Translation: CASSLTGTGVEKLFF.

J is TRBJ1-2 and V is TRBV6-5; tentative D call: TRBD1 (6 bases). The germline CDR1 and CDR2 sequences are MNHEY and SVGAGI. V lost 6 bases and J 2 bases, leaving 16 bases between the germline ends. This CDR3 has 15 amino acids. The CDR3 here is CASRGTDRMNYGYTF. CDR3 nucleotides: TGTGCCAGCAGGGGTACCGACAGGATGAACTATGGCTACACCTTC.

This clone was observed once. The CDR3 nucleotides read TGTGCCAGCAGTTTAGCGGGAGGGGAATACGAGCAGTACTTC. Translating it yields CASSLAGGEYEQYF. The chain joins TRBV6-5 to TRBJ2-7; 11 bases fit TRBD2. The length of the CDR3 is 14 residues. V shed 4 bases, J shed 4 bases, and the junction held 3 bases outside the gene matches. Germline V gene lookup returns CDR1 MNHEY and CDR2 SVGAGI.

The sample holds one count of this clone. The rearrangement links TRBV13 to TRBJ2-3, with 11 bases lining up with TRBD2. The CDR3 length is 19 residues. CDR1 PRHDT and CDR2 FYEKMQ come from the germline V gene (reference sequence). The V and J ends lost 2 bases and 3 bases, in that order; junction bases with no gene match: 13. The CDR3 nucleotides read TGTGCCAGCAGCTTACTGAATCCCTTTAGCGGGGGGGCAACAGATACGCAGTATTTT. Protein: CASSLLNPFSGGATDTQYF.

The chain is built from TRBV6-5 and TRBJ2-1, with 11 bases matching TRBD2. CDR3 length equals 15 residues. Germline V gene data show CDR1 as MNHEY and CDR2 as SVGAGI. V was clipped by 5 bases and J by 5 bases; unmatched bases: 5. CDR3 in DNA: TGTGCCAGCAGTAAACTAGCGGGGGTGAACAATGAGCAGTTCTTC. It codes for CASSKLAGVNNEQFF.

This chain uses TRBV5-5 with TRBJ1-2; D not resolved. This CDR3 has 14 residues. Trimming removed 2 bases at V and 7 bases at J, with 15 bases between. Germline CDR1 SGHKS, CDR2 YYEKEE (reference sequence). The chain's CDR3 is CASSFRAGSPGYTF. The CDR3 DNA reads as TGTGCCAGCAGCTTCCGGGCGGGGTCACCTGGCTACACCTTC.

V and J are TRBV7-9 and TRBJ1-2; 7 nucleotides line up with TRBD1. CDR3 length: 14 residues. Trimming cost V 6 bases and J 4 bases; bases outside gene matches: 8. Germline V gene data show CDR1 as SEHNR and CDR2 as FQNEAQ (reference sequence). CDR3 loop: CASSYDRAGYGYTF. The CDR3 nucleotides read TGTGCCAGCAGTTATGACAGGGCGGGCTATGGCTACACCTTC.

The V call is TRBV11-3, the J call TRBJ2-1; 14 bases map to TRBD2. The CDR3 contains 20 residues. CDR1 and CDR2 from the germline V gene are SGHNT and YENEEA. The junction had 11 bases not matched to a gene; V was cut back by 4 bases and J by 0 bases. CDR3 nucleotide sequence: TGTGCCAGCAGCTCGCAGACTAGCGGGAGGGGGTCGAGCTCCTACAATGAGCAGTTCTTC. It specifies CASSSQTSGRGSSSYNEQFF.

This chain uses TRBV7-8 with TRBJ2-3; D call uncertain. The V end lost 5 bases, the J end lost 0 bases, and 21 bases lay between the germline ends. Germline CDR1 reads SGHVS; CDR2 reads FQNEAQ. This CDR3 contains 18 residues. CDR3 in DNA: TGTGCCAGCAGCCCCATGACGCGTCGACTCGCTAGCACAGATACGCAGTATTTT. This gives the protein CASSPMTRRLASTDTQYF.

CDR3 amino acids: CASSSSVNTGELFF. CDR3 nucleotide sequence: TGCGCCAGCAGCTCCTCCGTGAACACCGGGGAGCTGTTTTTT. The gene calls are TRBV5-1 and TRBJ2-2; no clear D. Germline values: CDR1 SGHRS, CDR2 YFSETQ. V shed 3 bases and J shed 1 base, with 7 bases lying between them. The CDR3 is 14 amino acids.

The genes are TRBV4-2 and TRBJ2-3; D is perhaps TRBD2 (5 bases). Germline V lookup: CDR1 LGHNA, CDR2 YNFKEQ. Trimming left V 0 bases short and J 5 bases short, with 12 bases between. This CDR3 spans 15 amino acids. Here the CDR3 reads CASSQDRSGEDTQYF. The CDR3 DNA reads as TGTGCCAGCAGCCAAGATCGCAGCGGAGAAGATACGCAGTATTTT.

Only one count was recorded for this clone. The gene calls are TRBV21-1 and TRBJ2-4; the table assigns TRBD2, which was not confirmed against the DNA. TRBV21-1 is termed a pseudogene. This CDR3 comprises 16 residues. Written as DNA, the CDR3 is TGTGCCAGCAGCCCCTGGGAGCGGAGCGACAAAAACATTCAGTACTTC. Encoded protein: CASSPWERSDKNIQYF.

The J gene is TRBJ1-2, the V gene TRBV6-6; D is undetermined. Germline CDR1 and CDR2: MNHNY and SVGAGI (reference sequence). The CDR3 length is 13 residues. The V end was cut by 7 bases, the J end by 2 bases, with 11 bases between. The CDR3 loop reads CASTAGSNYGYTF. The CDR3 DNA follows: TGTGCCAGCACCGCCGGGAGCAACTATGGCTACACCTTC.

The chain joins TRBV6-5 to TRBJ1-1, with a tentative D call TRBD1 (5 bases). CDR3 length equals 14 residues. CDR1 is MNHEY and CDR2 is SVGAGI in the germline V gene. V shed 7 bases and J shed 1 base, with 13 bases lying between them. CDR3 residues: CASTSLQANTEAFF. The CDR3 DNA reads TGTGCCAGCACCTCGTTACAGGCGAACACTGAAGCTTTCTTT.